There are many counts of the clone carrying this T cell receptor (beta chain). Its antigen is unidentified. This sample was taken from a study of beta chain features in type 1 diabetes. The study reverse transcribed the entire isolated RNA, so it sequenced expressed TCRB transcripts. The method was immunoSEQ multiplex PCR; TCRdb's version includes in-frame clones alone and lacks a portion of them. Here the sample spans about 210,000 clones, approximately 11% being singletons. CD45RO/CCR7/CD25/CD127/CD95/CD27 staining was used to isolate CD4+ naive, central memory, regulatory and stem cell-like memory cells by sorting. Points from the study as a whole: High TCR expression in some cells could lead to their over-representation in cDNA sequencing. Comparison showed that naive, central memory and Treg TCRB repertoires appeared more similar among patients than among healthy donors. Any HLA effect on TCRB rearrangement was left unresolved by small sub-analyses.

Sample: central memory CD4+ T cells from blood. The TCR was taken from a young man in good health.

CDR3 in amino acids: CASSLGQGPAKNIQYF. The CDR3 region has the DNA TGTGCCAGCAGCTTGGGGCAGGGCCCAGCCAAAAACATTCAGTACTTC. J is TRBJ2-4 and V is TRBV5-5; D is perhaps TRBD1 (5 bases). Germline V CDR1 and CDR2: SGHKS, YYEKEE (reference sequence). Trimming shortened V by 0 bases and J by 0 bases, and 10 bases separated the two germline ends. The CDR3 is 16 amino acids.